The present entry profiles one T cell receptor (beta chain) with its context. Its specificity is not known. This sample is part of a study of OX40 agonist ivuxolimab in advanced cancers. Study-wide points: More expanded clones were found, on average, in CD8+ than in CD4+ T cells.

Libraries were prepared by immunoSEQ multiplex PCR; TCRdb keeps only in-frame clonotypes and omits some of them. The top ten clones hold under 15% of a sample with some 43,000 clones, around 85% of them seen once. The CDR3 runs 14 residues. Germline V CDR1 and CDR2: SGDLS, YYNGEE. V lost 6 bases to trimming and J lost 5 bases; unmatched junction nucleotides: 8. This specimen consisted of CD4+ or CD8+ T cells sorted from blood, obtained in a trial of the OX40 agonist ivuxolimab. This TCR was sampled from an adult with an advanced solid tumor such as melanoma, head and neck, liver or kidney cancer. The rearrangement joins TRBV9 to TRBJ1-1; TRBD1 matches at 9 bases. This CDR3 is CASNTGTGSTEAFF. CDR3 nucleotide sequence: TGTGCCAGCAACACCGGGACAGGGTCTACTGAAGCTTTCTTT.